This entry features one T cell receptor beta chain sequence. Its antigen is unidentified. A quantity of about 0.5 to 1 ug RNA underwent reverse transcription using random hexamers. Amplification of TCR beta CDR3 used immunoSEQ multiplex PCR across 54 Vbeta and 13 Jbeta. TCRdb itself ran the immunoSEQ multiplex PCR reads through MiXCR, one entry per CDR3 protein. Of approximately 110,000 distinct CDR3 sequences detected, about 94% appear once; the ten largest clones hold more than 0.075%. This entry belongs to a study of CD8 T cells in Susac syndrome. Study findings and constraints: A relatively small number of individuals underwent TCR sequencing and HLA analysis.

Between the trimmed V and J ends, which lost 2 bases and 3 bases, there was a span of 9 bases. The CDR3 has 14 residues. The germline CDR1 and CDR2 sequences are LGHDT and YNNKEL (reference sequence). Sequencing of TCR beta was performed on blood CD8+ and CD4+ T cells. Negative isolation was used for CD8+ and CD4+ T cells, and FACS enrichment was applied to TEMRA cells. Sequenced input: CD4+ T cells from PBMCs. This clonotype was obtained from a human donor in good health. V usage is TRBV3-1 and J usage is TRBJ2-3, with D perhaps matching TRBD1 (6 bases). In DNA form, the CDR3 reads TGTGCCAGCAGCCAACAGACAGGAACAGATACGCAGTATTTT. Its translation is CASSQQTGTDTQYF.